A selection of T cell receptor beta chains follows, all from one sample in a study of blood T cell repertoires in COVID-19. This table comes from immunoSEQ multiplex PCR, and its TCRdb copy is limited to in-frame clones, with some not included. The data contain about 310,000 clones, roughly 90% of them singletons. The specimen sequenced was peripheral blood. The receptors were gathered from a woman aged 30 to 39 with COVID-19, enrolled during active disease. Both conserved end residues are part of each CDR3. Each record gives: J gene, clone size, D gene, V gene, CDR3 protein, CDR3 DNA. D genes are given only for firm matches. For some rows the clone size is stated as once, few or many, or as a class when expanded; others skip it.

TRBJ1-6 once - TRBV27 CASSFSDSPLHF TGTGCCAGCAGTTTTTCGGATTCACCCCTCCACTTT
TRBJ2-1 once - TRBV24-1 CATSNYRRGAGYNEQFF TGTGCCACCAGCAATTACCGCCGGGGGGCTGGTTACAATGAGCAGTTCTTC
TRBJ1-1 many - TRBV7-9 CASSLGTVGMNTEAFF TGTGCCAGCAGCTTAGGGACAGTAGGCATGAACACTGAAGCTTTCTTT
TRBJ1-1 - - TRBV19 CASMGGGETEAFF TGTGCCAGTATGGGAGGGGGAGAGACTGAAGCTTTCTTT
TRBJ1-1 - TRBD1 TRBV30 CAWSRTGVAFF TGTGCCTGGAGTCGGACAGGGGTCGCTTTCTTT
TRBJ2-5 - TRBD1 TRBV28 CASWNRGNKETQYF TGTGCCAGCTGGAACAGGGGGAACAAAGAGACCCAGTACTTC
TRBJ2-5 - TRBD1 TRBV9 CASSVYTGAVETQYF TGTGCCAGCAGCGTCTACACAGGGGCCGTGGAGACCCAGTACTTC
TRBJ1-1 - TRBD1 TRBV2 CASSYSGQGNTEAFF TGTGCCAGCAGTTACTCGGGACAGGGCAACACTGAAGCTTTCTTT
TRBJ2-2 - TRBD1 TRBV11-3 CASSPGQDTGELFF TGTGCCAGCAGCCCCGGACAGGACACCGGGGAGCTGTTTTTT
TRBJ2-2 - TRBD2 TRBV5-1 CASSSGTTAGELFF TGCGCCAGCAGCTCCGGGACTACGGCTGGGGAGCTGTTTTTT
TRBJ2-1 - - TRBV2 CASSEWGLAPYNEQFF TGTGCCAGCAGTGAATGGGGGCTGGCCCCCTACAATGAGCAGTTCTTC
TRBJ2-3 - TRBD2 TRBV7-9 CASSGPGTSGSTDTQYF TGTGCCAGCAGCGGCCCCGGGACTAGCGGGAGCACAGATACGCAGTATTTT
TRBJ1-1 - - TRBV18 CASSQNTEAFF TGTGCCAGCTCCCAGAACACTGAAGCTTTCTTT
TRBJ1-6 once TRBD1 TRBV9 CASSTTGGGSNSPLHF TGTGCCAGCAGCACAACAGGGGGCGGCTCCAATTCACCCCTCCACTTT
TRBJ1-1 - TRBD1 TRBV28 CASNTPVSRGSYMNTEAFF TGTGCCAGCAACACACCTGTCTCCAGGGGGTCTTATATGAACACTGAAGCTTTCTTT
TRBJ2-5 - TRBD1 TRBV18 CASSFGQGEETQYF TGTGCCAGCTCATTCGGACAGGGGGAAGAGACCCAGTACTTC
TRBJ1-2 - - TRBV11-2 CASSRQSPYAGYTF TGTGCCAGCAGCCGCCAGTCTCCTTATGCCGGCTACACCTTC
TRBJ1-1 - - TRBV4-2 CASSQDSRGHREDTEAFF TGTGCCAGCAGCCAAGATAGCAGGGGCCACCGGGAGGACACTGAAGCTTTCTTT
TRBJ1-1 once TRBD1 TRBV6-4 CASSDGDSSTEAFF TGTGCCAGCAGTGATGGGGACAGTTCCACTGAAGCTTTCTTT
TRBJ2-2 - - TRBV19 CASGDWTNTGELFF TGTGCCAGTGGCGACTGGACTAACACCGGGGAGCTGTTTTTT
TRBJ1-1 - TRBD1 TRBV19 CASSIVRQGATEAFF TGTGCCAGTAGTATAGTGAGACAGGGCGCCACTGAAGCTTTCTTT